Each of the 9 T cell receptor beta chains below was sequenced from the same sample in a study of T cell responses to AZD1222 COVID-19 vaccine. Using immunoSEQ multiplex PCR, the repertoire was profiled, and TCRdb retains in-frame clones only, with some absent. The table includes some 120,000 clones, about 90% detected once. Sample: peripheral blood, taken on day 0 of AZD1222 vaccination. These receptor sequences come from an adult in good health.

The chain is built from TRBV12-3 or TRBV12-4 and TRBJ1-1; tentatively, D is TRBD1 (6 bases). This CDR3 has 13 residues. The ends were cut back, 3 bases at V and 6 bases at J, with 11 bases in the middle. CDR3 residues: CASSLSGAAEAFF. In DNA, the CDR3 is TGTGCCAGCAGTTTGTCAGGGGCGGCTGAAGCTTTCTTT.

The chain couples TRBV5-6 to TRBJ2-7; D call uncertain. V was cut by 9 bases and J by 2 bases, with 18 bases left in between. From germline, CDR1 is SGHDT and CDR2 YYEEEE. The CDR3 contains 14 residues. The CDR3 sequence is CATFWAGEPYEQYF. The DNA for the CDR3 is TGTGCCACCTTTTGGGCAGGCGAACCCTACGAGCAGTACTTC.

The chain links TRBV18 to TRBJ1-1; D not certain. The V end lost 4 bases, the J end lost 1 base, and 13 bases lay between the germline ends. Per the germline V gene, CDR1 is KGHSH and CDR2 is LQKENI. The CDR3 totals 15 residues. The CDR3, as DNA: TGTGCCAGCTCACGAATCTCCGGAGGGAACACTGAAGCTTTCTTT. Translated, it gives CASSRISGGNTEAFF.

This clone has only one observation. The chain combines TRBV4-2 with TRBJ2-2, with unresolved D. V gave up 0 bases and J gave up 5 bases, with 10 bases separating them. The CDR3 runs to 15 residues. Germline assignment: CDR1 LGHNA and CDR2 YNFKEQ. The CDR3 DNA follows: TGTGCCAGCAGCCAAGAATCCGCTAGGACCGGGGAGCTGTTTTTT. Translated, it gives CASSQESARTGELFF.

The rearrangement uses TRBV19 and TRBJ1-6; D call uncertain. Germline CDR1 and CDR2: LNHDA and SQIVND (reference sequence). The CDR3 sequence is 15 residues long. V was pared by 5 bases and J by 10 bases, with 18 bases between. The CDR3 coding sequence is TGTGCCAGTAGTCCCGCGAGAGGGCGAGGGTCACCCCTCCACTTT. Its translation: CASSPARGRGSPLHF.

The chain couples TRBV6-5 to TRBJ1-4, with D uncertain. Germline CDR1 reads MNHEY; CDR2 reads SVGAGI. The V and J ends lost 4 bases and 2 bases respectively, with 8 bases between them. The CDR3 totals 14 residues. The CDR3 nucleotides are TGTGCCAGCAGTTGGAGGTCGACTAATGAAAAACTGTTTTTT. Translating gives CASSWRSTNEKLFF.

There are a few counts of this clone. The chain uses TRBV7-8 and TRBJ2-7; 7 bases match TRBD2. The CDR3 consists of 13 residues. From germline, CDR1 is SGHVS and CDR2 FQNEAQ. J was trimmed by 5 bases and V by 5 bases; bases with no gene match: 6. The CDR3 nucleotides are TGTGCCAGCAGCATCGGGGGGATCGACGAGCAGTACTTC. Translating it yields CASSIGGIDEQYF.

The gene calls are TRBV30 and TRBJ2-5, with D perhaps TRBD1 (6 bases). The CDR3 extends over 11 amino acids. V gave up 8 bases and J gave up 1 base, with 8 bases separating them. Germline lookup yields CDR1 GTSNPN and CDR2 SVGIG (reference sequence). The CDR3 region has the DNA TGTGCCAGGGGGACCCAAGAGACCCAGTACTTC. Its protein product is CARGTQETQYF.

The genes are TRBV7-9 and TRBJ2-1; TRBD2 agrees at 7 bases. V dropped 0 bases and J dropped 13; count of bases not matched to a gene: 9. Germline V gene sequence: CDR1 SEHNR, CDR2 FQNEAQ (reference sequence). CDR3 size: 14 residues. CDR3: CASSLAVFAGDQFF. Here the CDR3 DNA reads TGTGCCAGCAGCTTAGCGGTGTTTGCGGGAGACCAGTTCTTC.